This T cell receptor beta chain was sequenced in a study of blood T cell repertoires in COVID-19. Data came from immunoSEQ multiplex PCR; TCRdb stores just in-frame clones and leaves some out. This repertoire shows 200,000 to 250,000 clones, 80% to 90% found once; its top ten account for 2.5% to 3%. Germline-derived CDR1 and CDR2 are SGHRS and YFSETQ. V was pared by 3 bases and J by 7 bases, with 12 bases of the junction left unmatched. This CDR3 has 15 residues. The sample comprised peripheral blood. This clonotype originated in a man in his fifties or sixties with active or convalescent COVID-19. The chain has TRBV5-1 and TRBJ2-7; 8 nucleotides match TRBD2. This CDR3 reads CASSSTVAGGGEQYF. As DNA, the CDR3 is TGCGCCAGCAGCTCGACGGTAGCGGGCGGGGGGGAGCAGTACTTC.